Presented here are 6 T cell receptor beta chains from one specimen sequenced in a study of T-cell memory formation after mild COVID-19. Each CDR3 protein gets one entry after TCRdb re-called the 5' RACE reads with MiXCR. The table includes around 300,000 distinct CDR3 sequences, 10% to 15% detected once. Input material: PBMCs or a T cell subset sorted from them (not recorded which). The receptors here all came from a man in his late teens or twenties who had mild COVID-19 (a few samples of this study predate the infection). Cell type and time point are not known.

This chain connects TRBV19 to TRBJ1-1; the D is unclear. The ends were cut back, 5 bases at V and 1 base at J, with 14 bases in the middle. The CDR3 spans 15 residues. The V gene's germline CDR1 is LNHDA and CDR2 SQIVND (reference sequence). The CDR3, as DNA: TGTGCCAGTAGTCTCGCCGTAGAGGCGAACACTGAAGCTTTCTTT. Amino acids: CASSLAVEANTEAFF.

This chain links TRBV12-3 or TRBV12-4 with TRBJ2-3, with TRBD2 matching over 9 bases. This CDR3 has 18 amino acids. J was trimmed by 1 base and V by 4 bases; bases with no gene match: 12. CDR3 region: CASSSIAGALLGTDTQYF. CDR3 in DNA: TGTGCCAGCAGTTCCATAGCGGGGGCGCTACTGGGCACAGATACGCAGTATTTT.

CDR3 sequence (DNA): TGTGCCATCAGATCTAGCGGGGGGGACGAGACCCAGTACTTC. Its translation: CAIRSSGGDETQYF. The chain couples TRBV10-3 to TRBJ2-5; 12 nucleotides align to TRBD2. This CDR3 spans 14 amino acids. The J segment lost 5 bases and the V segment lost 6 bases, leaving 4 bases of the junction unmatched. Germline V gene sequence: CDR1 ENHRY, CDR2 SYGVKD.

The chain uses TRBV7-9 and TRBJ2-5; TRBD1 is a possible D gene (6 bases). The germline gives CDR1 SEHNR, CDR2 FQNEAQ (reference sequence). Trimming stripped 5 bases from V and 9 bases from J, with 19 bases between. The CDR3 extends over 14 amino acids. The CDR3, as DNA: TGTGCCAGCAGCGCAGGACAGAGCCGAAGGTCCCAGTACTTC. It codes for CASSAGQSRRSQYF.

There are a few counts of this clonotype. The rearrangement uses TRBV7-6 and TRBJ1-1, with D unresolved. The CDR3 is made up of 14 amino acids. Germline V gene data show CDR1 as SGHVS and CDR2 as FNYEAQ. With 4 bases removed from V and 1 base from J, the gap between germline ends came to 10 bases. The CDR3 is CASSYGGWNTEAFF. CDR3 nucleotides: TGTGCCAGCAGCTATGGCGGATGGAACACTGAAGCTTTCTTT. The full variable domain, with the rest looked up from reference TRBV7-6 and TRBJ1-1, is GAGVSQSPRYKVTKRGQDVALRCDPISGHVSLYWYRQALGQGPEFLTYFNYEAQQDKSGLPNDRFSAERPEGSISTLTIQRTEQRDSAMYRCASSYGGWNTEAFFGQGTRLTVV.

This clonotype was seen many times. V usage is TRBV7-2 and J usage is TRBJ1-5, with 8 bases identical to TRBD1. V was clipped by 7 bases and J by 8 bases; unmatched bases: 4. The CDR3 is made up of 12 amino acids. Germline assignment: CDR1 SGHTA and CDR2 FQGNSA. The DNA of the CDR3 is TGTGCCAGCACAACGACAGGGGAGCCCCAGCATTTT. Amino acids: CASTTTGEPQHF.